This T cell receptor (beta chain) came from a study of CD8 T cells in Susac syndrome. Concerning this clonotype: The antigen remains unidentified.

The V gene end was trimmed by 0 bases and the J gene end by 5 bases; junction bases not matched to a gene: 4. CDR1 GTSNPN and CDR2 SVGIG come from the germline V gene (reference sequence). This CDR3 spans 14 amino acids. The authors sequenced TCR beta from blood CD8+ and CD4+ T cells. TEMRA cells were FACS-enriched, while CD8+ and CD4+ T cells were negatively isolated. Regarding the study as a whole: The study's TCR sequencing and HLA analysis covered a relatively small number of individuals, and the study acknowledged this.

With random hexamers, about 0.45 to 1 ug RNA was reverse transcribed. The immunoSEQ assay covered 54 Vbeta and 13 Jbeta segments for CDR3. MiXCR was run by TCRdb on the immunoSEQ multiplex PCR reads, yielding one entry per CDR3 protein. The sample shows some 450,000 distinct CDR3 sequences, 85% to 90% of them seen only once. The V call is TRBV30, the J call TRBJ2-7; the match to TRBD1 covers 10 bases. The sequence came from a human donor with multiple sclerosis. The specimen sequenced was CD8+ T cells from PBMCs. The CDR3: CAWSVSGTGDEQYF. CDR3 DNA: TGTGCCTGGAGTGTAAGTGGGACAGGGGACGAGCAGTACTTC.